A selection of T cell receptor beta chains follows, all from one sample in a study of T cells after yellow fever vaccination. Each CDR3 protein gets one entry after TCRdb re-called the 5' RACE reads with MiXCR. The sample lists 300,000 to 400,000 distinct CDR3 sequences; 12% were seen once. The specimen was CD4+ T cells sorted from PBMCs, collected 15 days after the yellow fever booster vaccination. The receptors derive from a man between 18 and 35 years old who received the YFV17D yellow fever vaccine. Each CDR3 is given with its conserved first and last residue. D genes are given only for firm matches. Only some rows state a clone size, as once, few, many or a class for expanded clones.

d_call clone_size j_call v_call cdr3_nt cdr3_aa
. few TRBJ2-3 TRBV3-1 TGTGCCAGCAGCCAAGTTGTGGGCACAGATACGCAGTATTTT CASSQVVGTDTQYF
. many TRBJ2-4 TRBV4-1 TGCGCCAGCAGCCAAGTGGGGGGGGCAGGCAGTCAGTACTTC CASSQVGGAGSQYF
. . TRBJ1-2 TRBV20-1 TGCAGTGCTAGAGTGGCAGACTATGGCTACACCTTC CSARVADYGYTF
TRBD1 few TRBJ2-7 TRBV7-9 TGTGCCAGCAGCATTGGACAGGGGATCCTCGAGCAGTACTTC CASSIGQGILEQYF
. few TRBJ1-1 TRBV6-2/TRBV6-3 TGTGCCAGCAGCCCTACCACCACTGAAGCTTTCTTT CASSPTTTEAFF
. few TRBJ1-2 TRBV5-1 TGCGCCAGCAGCTTGGAGGGGAAAAACTATGGCTACACCTTC CASSLEGKNYGYTF
TRBD2 few TRBJ2-2 TRBV7-3 TGTGCCAGCAGCAGAGCGGGGATGAACACCGGGGAGCTGTTTTTT CASSRAGMNTGELFF
. few TRBJ2-1 TRBV9 TGTGCCAGCAGCGTAGCCGGGGCACCTCAGTTCTTC CASSVAGAPQFF
TRBD1 . TRBJ1-5 TRBV7-8 TGTGCCAGCAGCCCGGGACAGCGCAATCAGCCCCAGCATTTT CASSPGQRNQPQHF
TRBD1 many TRBJ2-3 TRBV24-1 TGTGCCACCAGTGACGCTTCACAGGGGATACTCACAGATACGCAGTATTTC CATSDASQGILTDTQYF
. few TRBJ1-1 TRBV15 TGTGCCACCAGCCTTATAGGGGACACTGAAGCTTTCTTT CATSLIGDTEAFF
. few TRBJ2-2 TRBV21-1 TGTGCCACCCTCCTGAGCAGGGCGAACACCGGGGAGCTGTTTTTT CATLLSRANTGELFF
. . TRBJ2-4 TRBV4-3 TGCGCCAGCAGCCTCGGGACTCCAGGGACCAAAAACATTCAGTACTTC CASSLGTPGTKNIQYF
. . TRBJ1-5 TRBV29-1 TGCAGCGTTCGGCTGGGCAATCAGCCCCAGCATTTT CSVRLGNQPQHF